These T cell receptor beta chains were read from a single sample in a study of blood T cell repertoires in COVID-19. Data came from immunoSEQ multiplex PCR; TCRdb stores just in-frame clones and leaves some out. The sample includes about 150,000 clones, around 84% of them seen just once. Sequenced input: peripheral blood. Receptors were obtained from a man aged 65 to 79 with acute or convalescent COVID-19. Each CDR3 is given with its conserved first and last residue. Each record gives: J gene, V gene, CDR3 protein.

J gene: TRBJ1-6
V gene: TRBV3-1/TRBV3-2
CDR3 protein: CASSQDWGAGGYNSPLHF

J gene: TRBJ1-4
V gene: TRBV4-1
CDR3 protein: CASSQGTTFTNEKLFF

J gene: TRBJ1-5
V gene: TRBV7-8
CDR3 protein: CASSLLGGNQPQHF

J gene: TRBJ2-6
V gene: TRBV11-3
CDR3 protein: CASSSGGAGANVLTF

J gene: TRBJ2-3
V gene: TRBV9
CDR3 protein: CASSVALATGQYF

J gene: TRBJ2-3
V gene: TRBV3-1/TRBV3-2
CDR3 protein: CASSPYRGRTDTQYF

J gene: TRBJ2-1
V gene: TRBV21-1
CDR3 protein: CASSKASNLGTGPDEQFF

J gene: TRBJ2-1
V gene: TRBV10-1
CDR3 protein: CASSDSGLKGNNEQFF

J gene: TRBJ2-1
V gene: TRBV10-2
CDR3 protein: CASIGGASGRSGEQFF

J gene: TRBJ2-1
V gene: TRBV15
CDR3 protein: CATSSGWNLQGLAGYNEQFF

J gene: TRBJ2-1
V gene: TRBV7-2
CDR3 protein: CASSLGLAGGNEQFF

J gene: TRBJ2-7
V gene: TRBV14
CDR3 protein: CASSQRRESEQYF

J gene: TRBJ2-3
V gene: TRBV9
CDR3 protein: CASSVASGTGVGSGTDTQYF

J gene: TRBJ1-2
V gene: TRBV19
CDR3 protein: CASRTAANYGYTF

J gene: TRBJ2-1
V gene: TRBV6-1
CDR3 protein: CASSDTTSGRAPYNEQFF

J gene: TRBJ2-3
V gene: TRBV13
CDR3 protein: CASSPGLIYSTDTQYF

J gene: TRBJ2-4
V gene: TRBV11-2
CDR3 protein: CASSSSGIAKNIQYF

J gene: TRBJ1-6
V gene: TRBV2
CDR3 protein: CASSVAGGISYNSPLHF

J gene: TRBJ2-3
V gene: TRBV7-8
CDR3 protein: CAGSLVQGWDTDTQYF

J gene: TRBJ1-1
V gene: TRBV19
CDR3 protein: CASSATGTGATEAFF